Below, one T cell receptor (beta chain) is given with its context. The repertoire was sequenced with immunoSEQ multiplex PCR; TCRdb's copy has only in-frame clones and lacks some. This sample has 40,000 to 45,000 clones, with 89% found just once. The data are from a study of T cell changes during pregnancy in multiple sclerosis. This CDR3 spans 16 amino acids. The V gene end was trimmed by 3 bases and the J gene end by 5 bases; junction bases not matched to a gene: 10. Germline loops: CDR1 MNHNS, CDR2 SASEGT. Sequencing was performed on CD4+ T cells from peripheral blood mononuclear cells, taken in the first trimester of pregnancy. This receptor was identified in a female donor with multiple sclerosis, enrolled in a pregnancy study. J is TRBJ2-1 and V is TRBV6-1, with 7 bases identical to TRBD2. The CDR3 DNA reads as TGTGCCAGCAGTGATCAAGGACTAGGACGCAACAATGAGCAGTTCTTC. The encoded protein is CASSDQGLGRNNEQFF.